This T cell receptor beta chain was retrieved from a study of cytomegalovirus exposure and HLA in healthy donors. Across the study: Early release data held some 79 million unique TCRs from HLA-typed donors.

In regard to this clone: Its antigen is as yet unknown.

Study observations and caveats: Clonal expansion, a later analysis showed, was greater in HLA-associated TCR beta chains than in equally common others. Several of the most significant clusters appeared linked to common viral pathogens, based on a later analysis. According to a later analysis, donors in an Asian-associated ancestry cluster reportedly had fewer N-insertions than the roughly 640-donor mean.

Trimming shortened V by 3 bases and J by 0 bases, and 8 bases separated the two germline ends. The CDR3 has 13 amino acids. Germline CDR1 and CDR2: GTSNPN and SVGIG (reference sequence). The primer mix had 60 Vbeta and 13 Jbeta primers. Sequencing used immunoSEQ multiplex PCR; TCRdb keeps in-frame clones, though not all of them. The table lists 200,000 or so clones, 60% to 85% of them singletons. The chain employs TRBV30 and TRBJ1-1; D is uncertain. Sequenced input: PBMCs. The receptor's source is a man aged 35-49 years in good health and CMV-seronegative. CDR3 coding DNA: TGTGCCTGGAGGGAGCATATGAACACTGAAGCTTTCTTT. The encoded protein is CAWREHMNTEAFF. The full variable domain, with the rest looked up from reference TRBV30 and TRBJ1-1, is SQTIHQWPATLVQPVGSPLSLECTVEGTSNPNLYWYRQAAGRGLQLLFYSVGIGQISSEVPQNLSASRPQDRQFILSSKKLLLSDSGFYLCAWREHMNTEAFFGQGTRLTVV.